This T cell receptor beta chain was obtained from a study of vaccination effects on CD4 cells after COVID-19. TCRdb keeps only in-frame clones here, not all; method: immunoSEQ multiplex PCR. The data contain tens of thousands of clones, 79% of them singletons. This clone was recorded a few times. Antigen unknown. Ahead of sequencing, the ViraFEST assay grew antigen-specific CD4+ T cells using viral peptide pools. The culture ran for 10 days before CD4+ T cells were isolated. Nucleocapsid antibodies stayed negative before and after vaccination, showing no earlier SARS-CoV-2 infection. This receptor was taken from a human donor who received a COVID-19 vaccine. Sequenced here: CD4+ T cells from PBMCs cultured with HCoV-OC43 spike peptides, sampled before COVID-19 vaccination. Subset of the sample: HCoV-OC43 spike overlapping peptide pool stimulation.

The CDR3 protein is CASSARQGVGTDTQYF. The CDR3 DNA sequence: TGTGCCAGTAGTGCCCGACAGGGGGTAGGAACAGATACGCAGTATTTT. The chain carries TRBV19 and TRBJ2-3; 9 bases match TRBD1. Trimming removed 5 bases from V and 3 bases from J; junction bases left unmatched: 9. The CDR3 runs 16 residues. The V gene's germline CDR1 is LNHDA and CDR2 SQIVND (reference sequence).